These 31 T cell receptor beta chains came from one sample sequenced in a study of cytomegalovirus exposure and HLA in healthy donors. The PCR was carried out with 60 Vbeta primers and 13 Jbeta primers. Method: immunoSEQ multiplex PCR; TCRdb's copy keeps in-frame clones and lacks some. The profile shows about 200,000 clones, about 79% of them singletons. Sequencing was performed on PBMCs. These receptors were collected from a man aged 18-30 years in good health and CMV-seronegative.

The rearrangement uses TRBV7-6 and TRBJ2-5; 15 bases are a match to TRBD2. With V trimmed by 5 bases and J by 9 bases, 7 bases remained unmatched. The CDR3 length is 15 residues. Germline V gene lookup returns CDR1 SGHVS and CDR2 FNYEAQ. This chain's CDR3 is CASSGGLAGGGAQYF. DNA of the CDR3: TGTGCCAGCAGCGGGGGACTAGCGGGAGGAGGGGCCCAGTACTTC.

The V gene is TRBV5-1, the J gene TRBJ2-7; 7 nucleotides align to TRBD1. The CDR3 is made up of 15 amino acids. Germline-derived CDR1 and CDR2 are SGHRS and YFSETQ. Unmatched junction bases numbered 7, after V lost 4 bases and J lost 0 bases. The CDR3 DNA reads TGCGCCAGCAGCCCCACCGGGACAGACTCCTACGAGCAGTACTTC. It codes for CASSPTGTDSYEQYF.

This chain uses TRBV6-1 with TRBJ2-1; tentatively, D is TRBD1 (6 bases). This CDR3 spans 11 amino acids. Germline loops: CDR1 MNHNS, CDR2 SASEGT. Trimming removed 7 bases at V and 10 bases at J, with 11 bases between. The CDR3 reads CASNRVGEQFF. In DNA, the CDR3 is TGTGCCAGCAACAGGGTAGGGGAGCAGTTCTTC.

J is TRBJ1-5 and V is TRBV7-4, with a possible D match to TRBD1 (5 bases). The CDR3 sequence is 15 residues long. Germline CDR1 and CDR2: SGHVT and SQSDAQ. Between the trimmed V and J ends, which lost 1 base and 0 bases, there was a span of 7 bases. For the CDR3, the DNA is TGTGCCAGCAGCTTAGGACAGTATAGCAATCAGCCCCAGCATTTT. The encoded protein is CASSLGQYSNQPQHF.

This chain uses TRBV29-1 with TRBJ2-7; a weak D match, TRBD1 (6 bases). The V end lost 1 base, the J end lost 1 base, and 8 bases lay between the germline ends. This CDR3 spans 13 amino acids. The germline CDR1 and CDR2 sequences are SQVTM and ANQGSEA. This CDR3 reads CSVEVQGSYEQYF. CDR3 coding DNA: TGCAGCGTTGAAGTGCAGGGGTCCTACGAGCAGTACTTC.

The CDR3 DNA is TGTGCCAGCAGTTGGGCCTTCCAAAATACCTACAATGAGCAGTTCTTC. It codes for CASSWAFQNTYNEQFF. The chain uses TRBV6-5 and TRBJ2-1; D gene unclear. This CDR3 region has 16 residues. V lost 4 bases to trimming and J lost 2 bases, with 15 bases between them. Germline CDR1 MNHEY, CDR2 SVGAGI.

This clone was seen once. The chain carries TRBV10-3 and TRBJ1-1; D is possibly TRBD1 (6 bases). Germline V lookup: CDR1 ENHRY, CDR2 SYGVKD. V gave up 8 bases and J gave up 4 bases, with 17 bases separating them. There are 14 residues in the CDR3. The DNA of the CDR3 is TGTGCCATCGGGGAAACAGGGAAGGGCACTGAAGCTTTCTTT. As protein: CAIGETGKGTEAFF.

J is TRBJ1-1 and V is TRBV30; TRBD1 might be the D (6 bases). Trimming shortened V by 3 bases and J by 1 base, and 9 bases separated the two germline ends. There are 13 residues in the CDR3. Germline V gives CDR1 GTSNPN, CDR2 SVGIG (reference sequence). The CDR3 here is CAWSGRGNTEAFF. The CDR3 coding sequence is TGTGCCTGGAGCGGCAGGGGGAACACTGAAGCTTTCTTT.

The chain links TRBV19 to TRBJ2-3; TRBD1 aligns across 11 bases. V lost 7 bases and J lost 5; bases outside the gene matches: 11. CDR1 is LNHDA, CDR2 SQIVND, per germline (reference sequence). The CDR3 extends over 16 amino acids. The CDR3 DNA sequence: TGTGCCAGTACCCGAGGGGGGACAGGGGGGGGAGATACGCAGTATTTT. This translates into CASTRGGTGGGDTQYF.

This clone was seen a handful of times. The chain uses TRBV18 and TRBJ1-6; weak D call: TRBD1 (6 bases). This CDR3 contains 17 residues. The germline V and J ends were trimmed by 0 bases and 8 bases, with 17 bases remaining between them. CDR1 is KGHSH, CDR2 LQKENI, per germline. The CDR3 DNA follows: TGTGCCAGCTCACCACCTGTTGTTGGGACACATTATTCACCCCTCCACTTT. Protein product: CASSPPVVGTHYSPLHF. Full variable domain (remainder filled in from reference TRBV18 and TRBJ1-6): NAGVMQNPRHLVRRRGQEARLRCSPMKGHSHVYWYRQLPEEGLKFMVYLQKENIIDESGMPKERFSAEFPKEGPSILRIQQVVRGDSAAYFCASSPPVVGTHYSPLHFGNGTRLTVT.

The V and J genes are TRBV28 and TRBJ1-3, with D perhaps TRBD1 (5 bases). V lost 5 bases, J lost 0 bases, and 14 bases lay in between. Germline V lookup: CDR1 MDHEN, CDR2 SYDVKM. The CDR3 loop spans 16 amino acids. The DNA for the CDR3 is TGTGCCAGCAGTGTAAAATACAGGAGCTCTGGAAACACCATATATTTT. Encoded protein: CASSVKYRSSGNTIYF. Supplemented by reference TRBV28 and TRBJ1-3, the full variable domain reads DVKVTQSSRYLVKRTGEKVFLECVQDMDHENMFWYRQDPGLGLRLIYFSYDVKMKEKGDIPEGYSVSREKKERFSLILESASTNQTSMYLCASSVKYRSSGNTIYFGEGSWLTVV.

This rearrangement joins TRBV7-9 to TRBJ1-2; no clear D. With 2 bases removed from V and 6 bases from J, the gap between germline ends came to 10 bases. The CDR3 spans 13 residues. The germline V gene has CDR1 SEHNR and CDR2 FQNEAQ (reference sequence). CDR3 coding DNA: TGTGCCAGCAGCTTATTAGTGTACGATGGCTACACCTTC. Amino acids: CASSLLVYDGYTF.

The rearrangement joins TRBV27 to TRBJ2-7; possibly TRBD1 for D (8 bases). V lost 5 bases and J lost 7, with 12 bases in between. Germline values: CDR1 MNHEY, CDR2 SMNVEV (reference sequence). The CDR3 totals 12 residues. Here the CDR3 reads CASSIQGGEQYF. CDR3 nucleotides: TGTGCCAGCAGTATACAGGGGGGGGAGCAGTACTTC.

The V and J genes are TRBV29-1 and TRBJ2-3; 14 bases are shared with TRBD2. The CDR3 extends over 16 amino acids. Germline V gene sequence: CDR1 SQVTM, CDR2 ANQGSEA. CDR3 in amino acids: CSSLGGLAGELDTQYF. CDR3 sequence (DNA): TGCAGTTCCCTTGGGGGACTAGCGGGAGAATTAGATACGCAGTATTTT.

The gene calls are TRBV30 and TRBJ1-3; 7 nucleotides align to TRBD1. V was pared by 3 bases and J by 4 bases, with 3 bases of the junction left unmatched. Germline CDR1 GTSNPN, CDR2 SVGIG (reference sequence). There are 13 residues in the CDR3. CDR3 sequence: CAWSQGVGNTIYF. The CDR3 nucleotides read TGTGCCTGGAGCCAGGGGGTAGGAAACACCATATATTTT. Complete variable domain (other parts from reference TRBV30 and TRBJ1-3): SQTIHQWPATLVQPVGSPLSLECTVEGTSNPNLYWYRQAAGRGLQLLFYSVGIGQISSEVPQNLSASRPQDRQFILSSKKLLLSDSGFYLCAWSQGVGNTIYFGEGSWLTVV.

V is TRBV5-8 and J is TRBJ2-2; perhaps TRBD1 as D (5 bases). Germline V lookup: CDR1 SGHTS, CDR2 YDEGEE. The CDR3 consists of 18 residues. The ends were cut back, 2 bases at V and 4 bases at J, with 21 bases in the middle. The CDR3: CASSLDVPVSDSTGELFF. The CDR3 coding sequence is TGTGCCAGCAGCTTAGATGTCCCAGTCAGTGACAGCACCGGGGAGCTGTTTTTT.

This CDR3 reads CASSFGLAGGRATGELFF. The CDR3, as DNA: TGTGCCAGCAGCTTCGGACTAGCGGGGGGGAGAGCGACTGGGGAGCTGTTTTTT. The V gene is TRBV11-3, the J gene TRBJ2-2, with 15 nucleotides matching TRBD2. The V segment lost 3 bases and the J segment 8 bases; nucleotides outside the gene matches: 10. There are 18 residues in the CDR3. Germline V gives CDR1 SGHNT, CDR2 YENEEA.

The rearrangement joins TRBV7-9 to TRBJ2-4; the D gene is possibly TRBD1 (6 bases). CDR1 SEHNR and CDR2 FQNEAQ come from the germline V gene (reference sequence). The V gene lost 6 bases and the J gene lost 1 base, with 13 bases spanning the gap. The CDR3 loop spans 15 amino acids. Written as DNA, the CDR3 is TGTGCCAGCAGACCCCGACAGGCCGCCAAAAACATTCAGTACTTC. Its protein is CASRPRQAAKNIQYF.

The J gene is TRBJ2-1, the V gene TRBV19; D gene ambiguous. The CDR3 length is 14 residues. The V end lost 5 bases, the J end lost 0 bases, and 8 bases lay between the germline ends. Germline assignment: CDR1 LNHDA and CDR2 SQIVND (reference sequence). The CDR3 nucleotides are TGTGCCAGTAGTTTCTCGAGCTCCTACAATGAGCAGTTCTTC. Translated, it gives CASSFSSSYNEQFF. The variable domain in full, with the rest retrieved from reference TRBV19 and TRBJ2-1, is DGGITQSPKYLFRKEGQNVTLSCEQNLNHDAMYWYRQDPGQGLRLIYYSQIVNDFQKGDIAEGYSVSREKKESFPLTVTSAQKNPTAFYLCASSFSSSYNEQFFGPGTRLTVL.

The chain joins TRBV10-3 to TRBJ2-5, with TRBD1 matching over 10 bases. The CDR3 runs to 14 residues. The V gene end was trimmed by 4 bases and the J gene end by 5 bases; junction bases not matched to a gene: 4. Germline V gene sequence: CDR1 ENHRY, CDR2 SYGVKD. The CDR3 DNA reads as TGTGCCATCAGTGGACAGGGGGCTTGGGAGACCCAGTACTTC. Translating gives CAISGQGAWETQYF.

This clone was observed a single time. The genes are TRBV5-1 and TRBJ2-3; 11 nucleotides match TRBD2. Germline lookup yields CDR1 SGHRS and CDR2 YFSETQ. The CDR3 covers 17 residues. The V segment lost 1 base and the J segment 3 bases; nucleotides outside the gene matches: 7. The CDR3 sequence is CASSLTSGGLVTDTQYF. The DNA for the CDR3 is TGCGCCAGCAGCTTGACTAGCGGGGGATTAGTAACAGATACGCAGTATTTT.

The table lists this clone with a few counts. This chain links TRBV9 with TRBJ2-2; no definite D call. Germline-derived CDR1 and CDR2 are SGDLS and YYNGEE. CDR3 length equals 14 residues. V lost 0 bases and J 2 bases, leaving 5 bases between the germline ends. This CDR3 reads CASSVVVNTGELFF. As DNA, the CDR3 is TGTGCCAGCAGCGTAGTAGTCAACACCGGGGAGCTGTTTTTT.

A single count supports this clone. This sequence joins TRBV4-2 and TRBJ2-7, with TRBD1 as a possible D gene (5 bases). This CDR3 has 18 amino acids. CDR1 is LGHNA, CDR2 YNFKEQ, per germline. V lost 2 bases and J 2 bases, leaving 22 bases between the germline ends. CDR3 in amino acids: CASSQSLSDNLAPYEQYF. For the CDR3, the DNA is TGTGCCAGCAGCCAATCACTCTCGGACAATTTGGCCCCCTACGAGCAGTACTTC.

V is TRBV5-6 and J is TRBJ2-2; no definite D call. This CDR3 contains 14 residues. The germline V gene encodes CDR1 SGHDT and CDR2 YYEEEE. V was trimmed by 0 bases and J by 7 bases, leaving 10 bases between them. DNA for the CDR3: TGTGCCAGCAGCTTGGGGGCCCGTGGCGGGGAGCTGTTTTTT. It encodes CASSLGARGGELFF. The full variable domain, its missing parts supplied by reference TRBV5-6 and TRBJ2-2, is DAGVTQSPTHLIKTRGQQVTLRCSPKSGHDTVSWYQQALGQGPQFIFQYYEEEERQRGNFPDRFSGHQFPNYSSELNVNALLLGDSALYLCASSLGARGGELFFGEGSRLTVL.

Here the CDR3 reads CAWSSEETQYF. The CDR3 coding sequence is TGTGCCTGGAGTTCCGAGGAGACCCAGTACTTC. The chain carries TRBV30 and TRBJ2-5; D gene ambiguous. Germline V lookup: CDR1 GTSNPN, CDR2 SVGIG (reference sequence). CDR3 length equals 11 residues. The germline V and J ends were trimmed by 2 bases and 5 bases, with 6 bases remaining between them.

The chain has TRBV11-3 and TRBJ2-1; 10 nucleotides line up with TRBD1. The V gene end was trimmed by 6 bases and the J gene end by 5 bases; junction bases not matched to a gene: 7. CDR3 length: 15 amino acids. Germline V lookup: CDR1 SGHNT, CDR2 YENEEA. CDR3 sequence (DNA): TGTGCCAGCAGTTCCGGGACAGGGGCCCACAATGAGCAGTTCTTC. Translating gives CASSSGTGAHNEQFF. The full variable domain, in which reference TRBV11-3 and TRBJ2-1 provide the parts outside the CDR3, is EAGVVQSPRYKIIEKKQPVAFWCNPISGHNTLYWYLQNLGQGPELLIRYENEEAVDDSQLPKDRFSAERLKGVDSTLKIQPAELGDSAVYLCASSSGTGAHNEQFFGPGTRLTVL.

This clone was seen only once. This chain joins TRBV27 and TRBJ1-5; no definite D call. Trimming stripped 2 bases from V and 5 bases from J, with 10 bases between. From germline, CDR1 is MNHEY and CDR2 SMNVEV (reference sequence). The CDR3 is 14 residues long. This chain's CDR3 is CASSLIGGDQPQHF. The CDR3 coding sequence is TGTGCCAGCAGTTTAATAGGCGGGGATCAGCCCCAGCATTTT.

V is TRBV5-6 and J is TRBJ1-2; D is perhaps TRBD1 (6 bases). V dropped 4 bases and J dropped 4 bases, with 17 bases sitting between them. Germline V gene lookup returns CDR1 SGHDT and CDR2 YYEEEE. The CDR3 extends over 15 amino acids. The CDR3 here is CASSPGGLPPYGYTF. The CDR3 DNA reads TGTGCCAGCAGCCCGGGGGGGCTGCCCCCCTATGGCTACACCTTC.

The rearrangement links TRBV7-6 to TRBJ1-4, with 8 nucleotides matching TRBD1. The CDR3 has 15 residues. V was pared by 2 bases and J by 8 bases, with 7 bases of the junction left unmatched. Germline values: CDR1 SGHVS, CDR2 FNYEAQ. CDR3 bases: TGTGCCAGCAGCTTAAGGGGACAGGATGGCGAAAAACTGTTTTTT. It codes for CASSLRGQDGEKLFF.

This chain connects TRBV9 to TRBJ2-5, with 9 nucleotides matching TRBD1. J was trimmed by 11 bases and V by 0 bases; bases with no gene match: 11. Germline V gives CDR1 SGDLS, CDR2 YYNGEE. There are 15 residues in the CDR3. This CDR3 reads CASSVAPGQGEEQYF. The CDR3 DNA reads as TGTGCCAGCAGCGTAGCCCCGGGACAGGGTGAGGAGCAGTACTTC.

Comments on this clone: In the same sample, other DNA sequences code for this CDR3. The rearrangement links TRBV2 to TRBJ2-5, with 10 bases fitting TRBD1. With V trimmed by 6 bases and J by 5 bases, 9 bases remained unmatched. This CDR3 contains 15 residues. Per the germline V gene, CDR1 is SNHLY and CDR2 is FYNNEI. The CDR3 is CASRIRQGARETQYF. In DNA form, the CDR3 reads TGTGCCAGCAGGATCCGACAGGGGGCGCGTGAGACCCAGTACTTC.